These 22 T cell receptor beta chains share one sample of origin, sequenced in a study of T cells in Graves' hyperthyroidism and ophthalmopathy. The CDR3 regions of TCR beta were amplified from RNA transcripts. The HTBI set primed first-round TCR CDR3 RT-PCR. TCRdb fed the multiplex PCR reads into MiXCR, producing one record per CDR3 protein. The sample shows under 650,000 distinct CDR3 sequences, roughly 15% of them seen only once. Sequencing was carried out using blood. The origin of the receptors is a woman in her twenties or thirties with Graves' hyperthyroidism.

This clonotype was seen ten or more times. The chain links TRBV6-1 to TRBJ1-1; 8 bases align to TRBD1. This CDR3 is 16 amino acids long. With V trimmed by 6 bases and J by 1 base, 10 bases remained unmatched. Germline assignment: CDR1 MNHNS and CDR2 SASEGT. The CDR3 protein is CASSPTGQVRNTEAFF. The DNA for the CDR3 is TGTGCCAGCAGCCCGACGGGACAGGTGAGGAACACTGAAGCTTTCTTT.

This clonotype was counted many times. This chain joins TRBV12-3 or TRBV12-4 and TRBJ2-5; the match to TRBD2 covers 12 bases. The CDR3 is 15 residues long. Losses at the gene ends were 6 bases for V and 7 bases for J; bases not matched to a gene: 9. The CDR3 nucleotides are TGTGCCAGCAGCAATGGACTAGCGGGATCGGGGACCCAGTACTTC. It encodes CASSNGLAGSGTQYF.

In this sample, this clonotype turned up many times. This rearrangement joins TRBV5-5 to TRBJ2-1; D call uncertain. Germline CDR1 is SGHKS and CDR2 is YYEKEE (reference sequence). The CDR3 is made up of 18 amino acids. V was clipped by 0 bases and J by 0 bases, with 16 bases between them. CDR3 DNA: TGTGCCAGCAGCTTGGCCCTCTTCGCGGTAAGCTCCTACAATGAGCAGTTCTTC. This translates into CASSLALFAVSSYNEQFF. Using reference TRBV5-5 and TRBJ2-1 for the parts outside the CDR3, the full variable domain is DAGVTQSPTHLIKTRGQQVTLRCSPISGHKSVSWYQQVLGQGPQFIFQYYEKEERGRGNFPDRFSARQFPNYSSELNVNALLLGDSALYLCASSLALFAVSSYNEQFFGPGTRLTVL.

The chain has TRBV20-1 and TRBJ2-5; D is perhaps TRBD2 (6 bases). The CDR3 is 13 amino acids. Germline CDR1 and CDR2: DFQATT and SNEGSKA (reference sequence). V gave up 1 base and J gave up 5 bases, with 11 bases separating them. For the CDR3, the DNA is TGCAGTGCTAGAGGGTATGGGAGGGAGACCCAGTACTTC. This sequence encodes CSARGYGRETQYF.

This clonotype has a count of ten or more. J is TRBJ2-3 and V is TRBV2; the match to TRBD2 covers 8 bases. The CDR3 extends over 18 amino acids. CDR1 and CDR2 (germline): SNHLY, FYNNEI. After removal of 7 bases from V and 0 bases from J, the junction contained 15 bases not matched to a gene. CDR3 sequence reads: CASTEGLAGGSSTDTQYF. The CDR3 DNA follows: TGTGCCAGCACCGAAGGGCTAGCGGGTGGATCTAGCACAGATACGCAGTATTTT.

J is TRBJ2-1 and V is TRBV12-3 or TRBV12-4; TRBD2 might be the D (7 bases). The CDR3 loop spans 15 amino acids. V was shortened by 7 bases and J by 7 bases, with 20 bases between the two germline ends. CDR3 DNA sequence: TGTGCCAGCACCCCCTGGGGGGGGGCGTTGAATGAGCAGTTCTTC. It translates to CASTPWGGALNEQFF.

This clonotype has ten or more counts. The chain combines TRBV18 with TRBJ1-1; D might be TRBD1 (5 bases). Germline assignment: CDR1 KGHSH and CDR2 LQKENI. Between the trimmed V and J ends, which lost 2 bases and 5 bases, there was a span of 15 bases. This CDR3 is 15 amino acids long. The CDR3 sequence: CASSPEGILATEAFF. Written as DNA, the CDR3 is TGTGCCAGCTCACCAGAGGGGATATTAGCTACTGAAGCTTTCTTT.

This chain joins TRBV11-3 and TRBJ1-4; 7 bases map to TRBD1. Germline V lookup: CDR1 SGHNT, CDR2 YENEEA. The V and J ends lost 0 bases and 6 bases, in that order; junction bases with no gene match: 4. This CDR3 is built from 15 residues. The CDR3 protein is CASSLDRGQYEKLFF. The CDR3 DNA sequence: TGTGCCAGCAGCTTAGATCGGGGACAGTATGAAAAACTGTTTTTT.

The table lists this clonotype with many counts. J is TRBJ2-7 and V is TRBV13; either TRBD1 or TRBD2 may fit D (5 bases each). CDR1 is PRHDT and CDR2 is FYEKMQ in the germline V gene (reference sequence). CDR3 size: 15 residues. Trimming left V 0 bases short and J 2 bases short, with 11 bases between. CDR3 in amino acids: CASSLGSRGPYEQYF. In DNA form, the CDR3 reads TGTGCCAGCAGCTTAGGTTCTCGGGGACCCTACGAGCAGTACTTC.

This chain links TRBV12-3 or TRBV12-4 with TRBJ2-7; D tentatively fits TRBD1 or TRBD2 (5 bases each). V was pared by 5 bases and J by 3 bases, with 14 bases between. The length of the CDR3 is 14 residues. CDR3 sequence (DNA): TGTGCCAGCAGTCTCGGGGCCTTAAACTACGAGCAGTACTTC. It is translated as CASSLGALNYEQYF.

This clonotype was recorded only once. CDR3 in amino acids: CSARNQEKETQYF. The CDR3 region has the DNA TGCAGTGCTAGAAATCAGGAAAAAGAGACCCAGTACTTC. V is TRBV20-1 and J is TRBJ2-5; D unresolved. CDR1 and CDR2 from the germline V gene are DFQATT and SNEGSKA (reference sequence). The CDR3 totals 13 residues. The V gene lost 2 bases and the J gene lost 3 bases, with 10 bases spanning the gap.

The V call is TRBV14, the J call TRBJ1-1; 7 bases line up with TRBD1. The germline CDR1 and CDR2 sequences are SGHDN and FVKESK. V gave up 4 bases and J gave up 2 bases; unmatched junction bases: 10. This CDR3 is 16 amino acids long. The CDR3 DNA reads TGTGCCAGCAGCCCAATGAGACAGGGACCCAACACTGAAGCTTTCTTT. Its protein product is CASSPMRQGPNTEAFF.

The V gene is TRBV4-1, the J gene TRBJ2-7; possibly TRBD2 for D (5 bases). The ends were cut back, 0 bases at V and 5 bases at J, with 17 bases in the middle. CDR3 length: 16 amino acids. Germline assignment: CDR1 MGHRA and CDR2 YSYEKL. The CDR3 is CASSQELAIPRDEQYF. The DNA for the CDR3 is TGCGCCAGCAGCCAAGAACTCGCAATTCCGAGGGACGAGCAGTACTTC.

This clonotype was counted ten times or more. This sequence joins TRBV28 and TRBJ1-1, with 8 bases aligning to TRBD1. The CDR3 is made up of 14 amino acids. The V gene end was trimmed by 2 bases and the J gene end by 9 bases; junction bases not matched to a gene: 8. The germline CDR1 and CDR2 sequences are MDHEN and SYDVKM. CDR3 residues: CASSLKVQGAKAFF. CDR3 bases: TGTGCCAGCAGTTTAAAGGTCCAGGGGGCCAAAGCTTTCTTT.

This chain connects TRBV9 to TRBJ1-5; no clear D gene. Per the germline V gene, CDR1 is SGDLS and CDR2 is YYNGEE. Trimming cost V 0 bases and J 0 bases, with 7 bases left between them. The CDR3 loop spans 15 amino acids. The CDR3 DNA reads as TGTGCCAGCAGCGTAGACCCGTATAGCAATCAGCCCCAGCATTTT. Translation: CASSVDPYSNQPQHF.

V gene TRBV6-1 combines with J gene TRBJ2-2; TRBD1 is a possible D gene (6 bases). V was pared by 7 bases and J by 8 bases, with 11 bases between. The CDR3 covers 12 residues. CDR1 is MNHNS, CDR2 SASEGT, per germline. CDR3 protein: CASIETGGELFF. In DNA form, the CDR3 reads TGTGCCAGCATCGAGACAGGAGGGGAGCTGTTTTTT.

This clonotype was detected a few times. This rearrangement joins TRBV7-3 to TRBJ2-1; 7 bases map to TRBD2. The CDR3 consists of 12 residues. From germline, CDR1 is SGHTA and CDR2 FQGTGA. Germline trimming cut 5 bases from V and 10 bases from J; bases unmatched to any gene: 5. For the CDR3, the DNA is TGTGCCAGCAGCACCGGGGAGGGGGAGCAGTTCTTC. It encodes CASSTGEGEQFF. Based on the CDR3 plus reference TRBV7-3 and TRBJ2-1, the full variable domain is GAGVSQTPSNKVTEKGKYVELRCDPISGHTALYWYRQSLGQGPEFLIYFQGTGAADDSGLPNDRFFAVRPEGSVSTLKIQRTERGDSAVYLCASSTGEGEQFFGPGTRLTVL.

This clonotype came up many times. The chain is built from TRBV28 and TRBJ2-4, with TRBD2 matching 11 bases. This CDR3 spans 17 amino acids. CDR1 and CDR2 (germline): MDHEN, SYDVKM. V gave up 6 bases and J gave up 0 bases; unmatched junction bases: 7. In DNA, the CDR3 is TGTGCCAGCAGGGGACTAGCGGAGAAACTAGCCAAAAACATTCAGTACTTC. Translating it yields CASRGLAEKLAKNIQYF.

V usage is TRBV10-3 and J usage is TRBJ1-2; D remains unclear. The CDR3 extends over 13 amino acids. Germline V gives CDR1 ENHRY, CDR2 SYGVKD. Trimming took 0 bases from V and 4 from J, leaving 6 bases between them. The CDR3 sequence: CAISESSAYGYTF. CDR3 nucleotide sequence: TGTGCCATCAGTGAGTCTTCAGCCTATGGCTACACCTTC.

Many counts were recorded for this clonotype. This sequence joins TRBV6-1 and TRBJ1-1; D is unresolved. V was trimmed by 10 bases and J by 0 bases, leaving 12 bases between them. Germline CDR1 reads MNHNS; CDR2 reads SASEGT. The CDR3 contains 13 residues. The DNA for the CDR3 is TGTGCCACGTCTTGGACGGTGAACACTGAAGCTTTCTTT. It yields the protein CATSWTVNTEAFF.

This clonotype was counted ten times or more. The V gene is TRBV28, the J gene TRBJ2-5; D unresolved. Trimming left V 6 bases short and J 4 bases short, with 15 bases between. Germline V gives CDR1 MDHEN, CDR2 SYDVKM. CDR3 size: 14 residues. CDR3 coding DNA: TGTGCCAGCAGCCGCGCGAGTAAACCAGAGACCCAGTACTTC. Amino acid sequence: CASSRASKPETQYF.

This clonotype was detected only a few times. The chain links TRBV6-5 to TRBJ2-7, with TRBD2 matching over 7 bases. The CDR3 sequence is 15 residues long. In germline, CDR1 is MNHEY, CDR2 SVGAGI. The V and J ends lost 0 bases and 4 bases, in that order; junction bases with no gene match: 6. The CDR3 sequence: CASSYSGAGIYEQYF. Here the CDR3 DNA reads TGTGCCAGCAGTTACTCAGGAGCGGGGATTTACGAGCAGTACTTC.